The T cell receptor (beta chain) described here comes from a study of T cell responses to AZD1222 COVID-19 vaccine. Regarding the study as a whole: Following two doses of AZD1222, Spike-specific TCR breadth and depth rose. With dominance at 160-218 and 743-854, vaccine-associated CD4 TCRs spanned spike. Only six people who got AZD1222 tested seropositive at baseline.

The protocol was immunoSEQ multiplex PCR, while the TCRdb copy is restricted to in-frame clones and leaves out a portion. The table lists around 58,000 clones, more than 80% of them singletons. V gave up 8 bases and J gave up 5 bases; unmatched junction bases: 8. There are 14 residues in the CDR3. Germline loops: CDR1 SNHLY, CDR2 FYNNEI. A word on this clone: Its antigen is as yet unknown.

This TCR derives from an adult who received the AZD1222 COVID-19 vaccine. Sequences were derived from peripheral blood, sampled 28 days after the second AZD1222 dose. The chain combines TRBV2 with TRBJ2-1; TRBD2 matches 8 bases. CDR3 DNA sequence: TGTGCCAGCGGTCAAGCGGGAGCAGACAATGAGCAGTTCTTC. Its protein product is CASGQAGADNEQFF.